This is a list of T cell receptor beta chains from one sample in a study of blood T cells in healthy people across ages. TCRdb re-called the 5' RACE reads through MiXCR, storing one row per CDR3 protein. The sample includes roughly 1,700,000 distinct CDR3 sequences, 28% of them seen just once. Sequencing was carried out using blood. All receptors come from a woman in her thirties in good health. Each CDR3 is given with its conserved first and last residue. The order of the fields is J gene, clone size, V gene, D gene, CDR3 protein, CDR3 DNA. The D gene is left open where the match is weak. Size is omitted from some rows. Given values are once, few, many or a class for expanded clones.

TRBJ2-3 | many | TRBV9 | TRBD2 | CASSAPTSSTDTQYF | TGTGCCAGCAGCGCCCCGACTAGCAGCACAGATACGCAGTATTTT
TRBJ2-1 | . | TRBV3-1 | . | CASSQLSRSSYNEQFF | TGTGCCAGCAGCCAACTGTCGAGAAGCTCCTACAATGAGCAGTTCTTC
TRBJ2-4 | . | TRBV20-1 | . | CRGSPVNIQYF | TGCAGGGGTTCTCCAGTCAACATTCAGTACTTC
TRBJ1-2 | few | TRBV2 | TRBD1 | CASSNDRDRGIGYTF | TGTGCCAGCAGTAACGACAGGGACAGAGGAATAGGCTACACCTTC
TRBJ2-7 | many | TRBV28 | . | CASSWTSYEQYF | TGTGCCAGCAGTTGGACCAGCTACGAGCAGTACTTC
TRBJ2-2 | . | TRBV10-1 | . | CASSEQGEGPIGELFF | TGCGCCAGCAGTGAGCAGGGGGAGGGCCCGATCGGGGAGCTGTTTTTT
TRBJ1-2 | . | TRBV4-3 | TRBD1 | CASSQATGGPNYGYTF | TGCGCCAGCAGCCAAGCTACAGGGGGCCCGAACTATGGCTACACCTTC
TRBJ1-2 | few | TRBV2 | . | CASTQRDTNRYGYTF | TGTGCCAGCACCCAAAGGGACACGAACCGGTATGGCTACACCTTC
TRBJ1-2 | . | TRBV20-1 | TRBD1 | CSARPGQGFTYGYTF | TGCAGTGCTAGGCCGGGACAGGGCTTTACTTATGGCTACACCTTC
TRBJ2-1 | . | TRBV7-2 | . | CASSLALGYNEQFF | TGTGCCAGCAGCTTAGCGCTGGGCTACAATGAGCAGTTCTTC
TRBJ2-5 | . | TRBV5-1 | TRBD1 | CASSSPGQGETQYF | TGCGCCAGCAGCTCGCCGGGACAGGGGGAGACCCAGTACTTC
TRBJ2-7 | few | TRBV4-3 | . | CATGTSNHPTCDEQYF | TGCGCCACCGGAACATCGAACCACCCAACCTGTGACGAGCAGTACTTC
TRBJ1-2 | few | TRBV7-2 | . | CASSYPTGNNYGYTF | TGTGCCAGCAGCTACCCTACAGGGAATAACTATGGCTACACCTTC
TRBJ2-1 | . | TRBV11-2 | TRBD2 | CASSLGLSGGYNEQFF | TGTGCCAGCAGCTTAGGGCTCAGCGGGGGGTACAATGAGCAGTTCTTC
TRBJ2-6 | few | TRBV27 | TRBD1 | CASSYSGTGGAGANVLTF | TGTGCCAGCAGTTACTCCGGGACAGGGGGCGCTGGGGCCAACGTCCTGACTTTC
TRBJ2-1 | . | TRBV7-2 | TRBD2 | CASSPGGSHNEQFF | TGTGCCAGCAGCCCGGGGGGGTCCCACAATGAGCAGTTCTTC
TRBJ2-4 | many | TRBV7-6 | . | CASSLERDGGNIQYF | TGTGCCAGCAGCTTGGAGAGGGACGGAGGAAACATTCAGTACTTC
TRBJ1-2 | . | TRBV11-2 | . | CASTPVVGGYGYTF | TGTGCCAGCACCCCGGTGGTAGGAGGATATGGCTACACCTTC
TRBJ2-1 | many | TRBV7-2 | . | CASSLSDGRKNEQFF | TGTGCCAGCAGCTTAAGTGACGGGAGAAAGAATGAGCAGTTCTTC
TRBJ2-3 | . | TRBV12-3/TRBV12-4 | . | CARDRGDAQYF | TGTGCCAGAGACCGGGGAGATGCGCAGTATTTT
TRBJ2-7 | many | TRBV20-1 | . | CSAVGSYEQYF | TGCAGTGCCGTAGGGTCGTACGAGCAGTACTTC
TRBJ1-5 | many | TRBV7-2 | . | CASGQGSNQPQHF | TGTGCCAGCGGTCAGGGAAGCAATCAGCCCCAGCATTTT
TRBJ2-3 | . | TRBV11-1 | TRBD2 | CASSLAGWTDTQYF | TGTGCCAGCAGCCTAGCGGGATGGACAGATACGCAGTATTTT
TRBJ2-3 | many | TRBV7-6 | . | CASSLSQGTSTDTQYF | TGTGCCAGCAGCCTTAGTCAGGGCACTAGCACAGATACGCAGTATTTT
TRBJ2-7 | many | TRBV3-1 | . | CASSAPFSGTKGEQYF | TGTGCCAGCAGCGCACCCTTTTCCGGGACAAAGGGCGAGCAGTACTTC
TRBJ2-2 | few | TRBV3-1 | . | CASSEPIPTGELFF | TGTGCCAGCAGCGAGCCAATCCCCACCGGGGAGCTGTTTTTT
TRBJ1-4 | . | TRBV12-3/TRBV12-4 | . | CASSFERDTEEKLFF | TGTGCCAGCAGTTTTGAACGAGACACGGAGGAAAAACTGTTTTTT
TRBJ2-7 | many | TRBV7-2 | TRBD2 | CASSLASSGASYEQYF | TGTGCCAGCAGCTTAGCATCTAGCGGGGCCTCCTACGAGCAGTACTTC
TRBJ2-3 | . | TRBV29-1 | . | CSILPSSGTDTQYF | TGCAGCATTTTGCCTTCTAGCGGCACAGATACGCAGTATTTT
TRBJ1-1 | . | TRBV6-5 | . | CASRPIGRHTEAFF | TGTGCCAGCAGGCCCATAGGGCGTCACACTGAAGCTTTCTTT
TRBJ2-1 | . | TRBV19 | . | CASSIDRGKSSYNGQFF | TGTGCCAGTAGTATAGATCGAGGGAAAAGCTCCTACAATGGGCAGTTCTTC
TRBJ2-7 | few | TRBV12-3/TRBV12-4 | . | CASSSSPQGYEQYF | TGTGCCAGCAGTTCCTCCCCGCAGGGTTACGAGCAGTACTTC
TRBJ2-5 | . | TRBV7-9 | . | CASSTTDGFNQETQYF | TGTGCCAGCAGCACAACAGACGGATTCAACCAAGAGACCCAGTACTTC
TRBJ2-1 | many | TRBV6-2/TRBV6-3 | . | CASSSIWSSYNEQFF | TGTGCCAGCAGTTCGATCTGGAGCTCCTACAATGAGCAGTTCTTC
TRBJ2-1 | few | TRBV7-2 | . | CASSLRDSAYEQFF | TGTGCCAGCAGCTTACGGGACTCAGCTTATGAGCAGTTCTTC
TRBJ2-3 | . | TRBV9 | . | CASSVQGVRTDTQYF | TGTGCCAGCAGCGTCCAGGGCGTGAGGACAGATACGCAGTATTTT
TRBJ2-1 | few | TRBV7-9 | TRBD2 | CASSFPSGGTHEQFF | TGTGCCAGCAGCTTCCCTAGCGGGGGAACCCATGAGCAGTTCTTC
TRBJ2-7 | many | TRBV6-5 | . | CASSYSRITHSYEQYF | TGTGCCAGCAGTTACTCTAGAATTACACACTCCTACGAGCAGTACTTC
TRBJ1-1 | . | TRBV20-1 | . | CSAPDSVLTLGTEAFF | TGCAGTGCACCGGACAGCGTCTTAACGTTAGGCACTGAAGCTTTCTTT
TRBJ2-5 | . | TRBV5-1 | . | CASSLAGPSGETQYF | TGCGCCAGCAGCTTGGCGGGACCCTCAGGAGAGACCCAGTACTTC
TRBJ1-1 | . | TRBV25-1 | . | CASSDPQHVGSVNTEAFF | TGTGCCAGCAGTGATCCCCAACACGTCGGAAGCGTGAACACTGAAGCTTTCTTT
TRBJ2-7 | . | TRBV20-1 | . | CSAGRQVTYYEQYF | TGCAGTGCAGGACGACAGGTCACTTACTACGAGCAGTACTTC
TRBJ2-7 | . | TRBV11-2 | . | CASSSDADRLPVQGWGFYEQYF | TGTGCCAGCAGCTCGGACGCCGATAGACTGCCTGTGCAAGGTTGGGGATTCTACGAGCAGTACTTC
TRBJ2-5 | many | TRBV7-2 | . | CASSLARGSRQETQYF | TGTGCCAGCAGCTTAGCGCGAGGTAGCAGACAAGAGACCCAGTACTTC
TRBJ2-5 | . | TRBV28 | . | CASSTGSQEAQYF | TGTGCCAGCTCGACCGGTTCACAAGAGGCCCAGTACTTC
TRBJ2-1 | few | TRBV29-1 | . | CSVRGTYSNEQFF | TGCAGCGTTCGGGGGACTTATTCCAATGAGCAGTTCTTC
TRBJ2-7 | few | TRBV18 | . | CASSPKDEQYF | TGTGCCAGCTCACCAAAGGACGAGCAGTACTTC
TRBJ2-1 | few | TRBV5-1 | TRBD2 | CAGSFSSGGYNEQFF | TGCGCCGGCAGCTTCTCCAGCGGGGGATACAATGAGCAGTTCTTC
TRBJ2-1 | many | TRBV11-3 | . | CASSLELGEQFF | TGTGCCAGCAGCTTAGAACTGGGAGAGCAGTTCTTC
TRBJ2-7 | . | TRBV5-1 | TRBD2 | CASSRTSANNEQYF | TGCGCCAGCAGTAGGACTAGCGCTAACAATGAGCAGTACTTC
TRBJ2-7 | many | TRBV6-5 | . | CASSTQGSHEQYF | TGTGCCAGCAGCACACAGGGATCCCACGAGCAGTACTTC